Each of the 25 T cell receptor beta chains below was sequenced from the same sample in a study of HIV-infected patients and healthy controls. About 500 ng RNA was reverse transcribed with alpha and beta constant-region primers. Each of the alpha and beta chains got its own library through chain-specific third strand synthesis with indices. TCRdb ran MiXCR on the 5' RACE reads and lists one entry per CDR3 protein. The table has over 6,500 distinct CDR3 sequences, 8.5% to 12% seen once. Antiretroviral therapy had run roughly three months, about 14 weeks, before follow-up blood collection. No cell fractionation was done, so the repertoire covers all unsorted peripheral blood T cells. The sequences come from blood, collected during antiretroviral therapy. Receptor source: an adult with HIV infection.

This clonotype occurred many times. The CDR3 reads CASSYRLETQYF. CDR3 bases: TGTGCCAGCTCATATAGGCTGGAGACCCAGTACTTC. V gene TRBV18 combines with J gene TRBJ2-5; D gene uncertain. V lost 5 bases to trimming and J lost 5 bases, with 9 bases between them. In germline, CDR1 is KGHSH, CDR2 LQKENI. There are 12 residues in the CDR3. Combining the CDR3 with reference TRBV18 and TRBJ2-5 gives the whole variable domain NAGVMQNPRHLVRRRGQEARLRCSPMKGHSHVYWYRQLPEEGLKFMVYLQKENIIDESGMPKERFSAEFPKEGPSILRIQQVVRGDSAAYFCASSYRLETQYFGPGTRLLVL.

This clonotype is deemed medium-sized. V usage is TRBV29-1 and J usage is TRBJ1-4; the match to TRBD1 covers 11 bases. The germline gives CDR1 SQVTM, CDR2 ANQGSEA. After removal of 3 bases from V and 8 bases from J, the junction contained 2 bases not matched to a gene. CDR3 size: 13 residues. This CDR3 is CSVEGQGGEKLFF. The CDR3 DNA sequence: TGCAGCGTTGAGGGACAGGGGGGCGAAAAACTGTTTTTT.

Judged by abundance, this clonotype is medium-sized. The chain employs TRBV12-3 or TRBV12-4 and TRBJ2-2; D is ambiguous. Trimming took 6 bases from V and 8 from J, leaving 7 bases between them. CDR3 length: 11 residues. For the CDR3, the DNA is TGTGCCAGCAGCGAGAGAGGGGAGCTGTTTTTT. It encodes CASSERGELFF.

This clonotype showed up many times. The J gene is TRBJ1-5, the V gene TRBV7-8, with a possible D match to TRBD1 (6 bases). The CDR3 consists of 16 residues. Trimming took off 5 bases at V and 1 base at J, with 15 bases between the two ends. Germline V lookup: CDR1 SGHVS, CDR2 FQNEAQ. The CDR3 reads CASSLSRTVSNQPQHF. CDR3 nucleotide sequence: TGTGCCAGCAGCCTATCGCGGACAGTAAGCAATCAGCCCCAGCATTTT.

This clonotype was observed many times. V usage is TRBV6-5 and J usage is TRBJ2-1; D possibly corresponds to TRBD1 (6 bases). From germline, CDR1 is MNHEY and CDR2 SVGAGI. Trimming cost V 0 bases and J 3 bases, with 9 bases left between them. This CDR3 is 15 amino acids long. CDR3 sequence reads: CASSYSIQGYNEQFF. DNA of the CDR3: TGTGCCAGCAGTTACTCCATACAGGGCTACAATGAGCAGTTCTTC.

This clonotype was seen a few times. The CDR3 loop reads CASSTPRGGANTIYF. In DNA, the CDR3 is TGTGCCAGCAGTACTCCCCGTGGGGGAGCGAACACCATATATTTT. The rearrangement uses TRBV6-5 and TRBJ1-3, with a possible D match to TRBD1 (5 bases). Germline V gene sequence: CDR1 MNHEY, CDR2 SVGAGI. The V gene lost 5 bases and the J gene lost 7 bases, with 18 bases spanning the gap. This CDR3 region has 15 residues.

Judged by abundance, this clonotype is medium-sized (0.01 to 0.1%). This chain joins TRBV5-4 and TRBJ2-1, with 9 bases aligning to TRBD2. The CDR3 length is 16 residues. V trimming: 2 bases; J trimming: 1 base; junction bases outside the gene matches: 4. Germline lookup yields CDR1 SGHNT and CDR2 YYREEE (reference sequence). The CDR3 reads CASSFLAGYSYNEQFF. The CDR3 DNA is TGTGCCAGCAGCTTCCTAGCGGGGTATTCCTACAATGAGCAGTTCTTC.

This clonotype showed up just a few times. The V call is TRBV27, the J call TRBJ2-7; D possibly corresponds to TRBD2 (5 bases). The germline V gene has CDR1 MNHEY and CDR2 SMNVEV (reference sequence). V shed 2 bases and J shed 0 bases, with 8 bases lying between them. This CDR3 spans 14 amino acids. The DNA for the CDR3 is TGTGCCAGCAGTTTAGCCGGGAACTCCTACGAGCAGTACTTC. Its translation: CASSLAGNSYEQYF.

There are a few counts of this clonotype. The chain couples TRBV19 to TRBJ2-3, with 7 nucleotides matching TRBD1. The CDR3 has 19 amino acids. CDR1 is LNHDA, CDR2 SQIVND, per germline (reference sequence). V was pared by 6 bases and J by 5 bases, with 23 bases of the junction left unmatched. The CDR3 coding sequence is TGTGCCAGTAGCCAAGAACCCCCGATAAAAACAGGGGTCCAAGATACGCAGTATTTT. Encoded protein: CASSQEPPIKTGVQDTQYF.

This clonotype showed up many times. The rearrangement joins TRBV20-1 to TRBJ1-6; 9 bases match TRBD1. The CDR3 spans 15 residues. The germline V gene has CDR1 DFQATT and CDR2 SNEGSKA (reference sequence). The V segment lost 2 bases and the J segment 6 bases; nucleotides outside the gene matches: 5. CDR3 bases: TGCAGTGCTAGACCCCCGGGACAGGGTAATTCACCCCTCCACTTT. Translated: CSARPPGQGNSPLHF.

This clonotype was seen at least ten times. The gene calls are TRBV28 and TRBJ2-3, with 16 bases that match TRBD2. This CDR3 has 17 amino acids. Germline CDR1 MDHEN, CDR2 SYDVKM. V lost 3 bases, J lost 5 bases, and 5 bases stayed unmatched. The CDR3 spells CASSFGTSGGVRDTQYF. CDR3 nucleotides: TGTGCCAGCAGTTTCGGGACTAGCGGGGGGGTAAGAGATACGCAGTATTTT.

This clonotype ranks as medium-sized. CDR3 nucleotides: TGTGCCAGCAGTGACGTACAGGGGCGATTGAACACTGAAGCTTTCTTT. This gives the protein CASSDVQGRLNTEAFF. The rearrangement links TRBV6-1 to TRBJ1-1, with 7 bases fitting TRBD1. The J segment lost 0 bases and the V segment lost 3 bases, leaving 7 bases of the junction unmatched. CDR3 size: 16 residues. The germline V gene encodes CDR1 MNHNS and CDR2 SASEGT.

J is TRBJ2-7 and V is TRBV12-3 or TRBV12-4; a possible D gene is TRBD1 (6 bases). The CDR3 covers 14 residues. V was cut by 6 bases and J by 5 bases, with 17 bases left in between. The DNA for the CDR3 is TGTGCCAGCAGCTCTAAAGGGACAAACCACGAGCAGTACTTC. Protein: CASSSKGTNHEQYF.

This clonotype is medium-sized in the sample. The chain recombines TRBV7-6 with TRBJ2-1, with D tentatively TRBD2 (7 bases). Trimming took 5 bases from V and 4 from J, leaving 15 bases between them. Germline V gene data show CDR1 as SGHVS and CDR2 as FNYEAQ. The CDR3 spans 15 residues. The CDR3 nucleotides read TGTGCCAGCAGCCCTGGCGGGGGCGGGTACAATGAGCAGTTCTTC. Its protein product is CASSPGGGGYNEQFF.

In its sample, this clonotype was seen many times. CDR3 coding DNA: TGTGCCAGCAGTTACTCCAGGATGAACACTGAAGCTTTCTTT. It specifies CASSYSRMNTEAFF. The chain combines TRBV6-5 with TRBJ1-1, with D hard to call. This CDR3 has 14 amino acids. Looked up from germline, CDR1 is MNHEY and CDR2 is SVGAGI. Trimming pared 0 bases from V and 0 bases from J, leaving 5 bases between.

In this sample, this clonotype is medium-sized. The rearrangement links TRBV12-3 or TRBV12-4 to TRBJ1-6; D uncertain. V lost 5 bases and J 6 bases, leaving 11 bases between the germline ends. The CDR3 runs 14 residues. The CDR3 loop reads CASSPDLSNSPLHF. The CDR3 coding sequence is TGTGCCAGCAGTCCCGACTTGAGTAATTCACCCCTCCACTTT.

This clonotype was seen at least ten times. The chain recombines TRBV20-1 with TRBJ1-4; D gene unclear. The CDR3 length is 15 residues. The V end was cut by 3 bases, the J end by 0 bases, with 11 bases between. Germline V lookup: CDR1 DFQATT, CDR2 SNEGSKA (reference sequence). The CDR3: CSARWTRATNEKLFF. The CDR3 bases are TGCAGTGCTAGGTGGACGCGGGCAACTAATGAAAAACTGTTTTTT.

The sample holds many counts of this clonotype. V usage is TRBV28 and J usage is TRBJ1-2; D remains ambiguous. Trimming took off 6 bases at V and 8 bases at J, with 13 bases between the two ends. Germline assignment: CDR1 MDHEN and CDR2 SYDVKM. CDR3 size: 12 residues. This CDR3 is CASRVGLLGYTF. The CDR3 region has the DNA TGTGCCAGCAGGGTCGGACTGTTGGGCTACACCTTC.

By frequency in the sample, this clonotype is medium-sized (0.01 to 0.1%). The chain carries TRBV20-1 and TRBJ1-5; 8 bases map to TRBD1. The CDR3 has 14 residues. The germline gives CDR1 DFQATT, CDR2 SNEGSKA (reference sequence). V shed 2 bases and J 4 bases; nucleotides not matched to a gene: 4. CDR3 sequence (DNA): TGCAGTGCTAGACAGGGGGCCGCGAATCAGCCCCAGCATTTT. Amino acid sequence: CSARQGAANQPQHF.

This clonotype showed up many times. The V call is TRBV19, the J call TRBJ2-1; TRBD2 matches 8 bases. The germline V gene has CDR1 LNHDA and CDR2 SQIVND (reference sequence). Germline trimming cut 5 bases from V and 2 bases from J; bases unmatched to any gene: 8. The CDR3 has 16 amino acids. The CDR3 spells CASSPARGGTYNEQFF. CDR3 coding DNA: TGTGCCAGTAGTCCCGCCCGGGGGGGCACCTACAATGAGCAGTTCTTC. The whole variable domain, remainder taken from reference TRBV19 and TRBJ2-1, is DGGITQSPKYLFRKEGQNVTLSCEQNLNHDAMYWYRQDPGQGLRLIYYSQIVNDFQKGDIAEGYSVSREKKESFPLTVTSAQKNPTAFYLCASSPARGGTYNEQFFGPGTRLTVL.

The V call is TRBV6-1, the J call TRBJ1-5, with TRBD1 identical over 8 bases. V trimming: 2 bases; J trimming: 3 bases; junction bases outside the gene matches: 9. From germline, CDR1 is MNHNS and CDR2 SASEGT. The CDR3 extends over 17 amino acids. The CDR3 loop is CASSERGDRGFNQPQHF. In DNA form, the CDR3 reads TGTGCCAGCAGTGAACGAGGCGACAGGGGATTCAATCAGCCCCAGCATTTT.

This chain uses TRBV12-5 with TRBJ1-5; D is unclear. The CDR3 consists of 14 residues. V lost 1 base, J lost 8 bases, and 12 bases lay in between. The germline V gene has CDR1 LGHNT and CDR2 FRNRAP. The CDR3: CASGLDLQWEPQHF. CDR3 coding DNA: TGTGCTAGTGGTTTGGATCTCCAATGGGAGCCCCAGCATTTT.

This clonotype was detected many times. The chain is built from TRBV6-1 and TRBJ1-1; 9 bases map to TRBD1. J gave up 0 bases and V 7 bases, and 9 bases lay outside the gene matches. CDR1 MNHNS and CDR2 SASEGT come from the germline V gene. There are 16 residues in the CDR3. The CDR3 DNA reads TGTGCCAGCACTATACTGACAGGGGGATTGAACACTGAAGCTTTCTTT. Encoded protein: CASTILTGGLNTEAFF.

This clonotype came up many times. The CDR3 here is CASSQESPGTQYF. DNA of the CDR3: TGTGCCAGCAGCCAAGAAAGTCCCGGGACCCAGTACTTC. The V call is TRBV14, the J call TRBJ2-5; D is uncertain. Germline CDR1 SGHDN, CDR2 FVKESK. CDR3 length: 13 residues. The ends were cut back, 0 bases at V and 7 bases at J, with 9 bases in the middle. Full variable domain (missing parts from reference TRBV14 and TRBJ2-5): EAGVTQFPSHSVIEKGQTVTLRCDPISGHDNLYWYRRVMGKEIKFLLHFVKESKQDESGMPNNRFLAERTGGTYSTLKVQPAELEDSGVYFCASSQESPGTQYFGPGTRLLVL.

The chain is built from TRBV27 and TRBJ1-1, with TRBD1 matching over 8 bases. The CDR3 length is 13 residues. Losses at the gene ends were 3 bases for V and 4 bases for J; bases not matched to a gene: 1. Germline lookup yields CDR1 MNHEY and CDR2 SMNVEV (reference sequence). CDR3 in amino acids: CASSFTGGTEAFF. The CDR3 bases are TGTGCCAGCAGTTTTACAGGGGGCACTGAAGCTTTCTTT.